The TCR beta chain described here comes from a study of T cells expressing NK-cell markers. No DNA is given; TCRdb re-called the 5' RACE reads and lists each CDR3 protein once. The table for this sample gives about 190,000 distinct CDR3 sequences. The sample taken for sequencing was blood T cells: a sorted CD56 or NKG2C T cell subset, CD4+ or CD8+ T cells, or bulk PBMC T cells (not recorded which). This sequence was found in a man aged 18-75 years in good health.

The CDR3: CASSHPGHPSRNTDTQYF. This chain joins TRBV12-3 or TRBV12-4 and TRBJ2-3; TCRdb's D call, TRBD1, is unchecked because there is no DNA. CDR3 length: 18 residues.